This TCR beta chain was profiled in a study of blood T cell repertoires in COVID-19. Trimming took off 4 bases at V and 1 base at J, with 14 bases between the two ends. The CDR3 length is 16 residues. Germline values: CDR1 KGHDR, CDR2 SFDVKD. Generated by immunoSEQ multiplex PCR, the TCRdb table keeps only in-frame clones and is missing some. The sample contains fewer than 120,000 clones, approximately 67% of which appear only once. The receptor was isolated from a woman aged 60 to 75 with acute or convalescent COVID-19. This chain connects TRBV24-1 to TRBJ2-3; TRBD1 might be the D (5 bases). The sequenced material came from peripheral blood. The DNA for the CDR3 is TGTGCCACCAGTGACCCCTCAGGGTTGGGCACAGATACGCAGTATTTT. This translates into CATSDPSGLGTDTQYF.